This T cell receptor (beta chain) was sequenced in a study of chemoradiotherapy in HPV16-positive cancers. Notes on this clone: Its antigen remains unknown.

This CDR3 spans 15 amino acids. The germline V and J ends were trimmed by 4 bases and 2 bases, with 15 bases remaining between them. The germline CDR1 and CDR2 sequences are SGDLS and YYNGEE. Study observations and caveats: During treatment, candidate HPV-specific clones and E7-related motifs expanded in tumor. Functional assays defining HPV-specific T cells used only a couple of HPV16-positive patients. For HPV16-positive patients, expanding HPV-responsive T cells associated with longer recurrence-free survival.

Sequencing used immunoSEQ multiplex PCR; TCRdb keeps in-frame clones, though not all of them. The sample shows 8,000 or so clones, around 64% of them seen only once. The receptor was derived from a human donor with HPV-associated anogenital cancer. Specimen collection occurred from a patient who underwent chemoradiotherapy. The chain couples TRBV9 to TRBJ1-2, with D perhaps matching TRBD1 (6 bases). The CDR3 DNA reads TGTGCCAGCAGCCAGGAGGGGGACATAAACTATGGCTACACCTTC. Translating it yields CASSQEGDINYGYTF.